A single sample gave rise to the 25 T cell receptor beta chains below, sequenced in a study of a mutant IDH1 vaccine in newly diagnosed glioma. Their cognate antigens are unknown. Clones were read by immunoSEQ multiplex PCR, and TCRdb kept only the in-frame ones, dropping some. The repertoire has tens of thousands of clones, 65% to 90% of them found once; the top ten carry around 20%. Time point specified: week 47, end of study. Mutant IDH1 20-mer peptide, at 300 ug, made up each vaccine dose, with topical imiquimod. Source: PBMCs, taken from a glioma patient whose treatment included an IDH1 peptide vaccine. The receptors here all came from a man in his late teens or twenties with glioma. Some clones in this sample may be carry-over from other donors' samples.

This rearrangement joins TRBV11-2 to TRBJ2-2; no firm D call. There are 14 residues in the CDR3. Per the germline V gene, CDR1 is SGHAT and CDR2 is FQNNGV. V lost 0 bases to trimming and J lost 3 bases, with 5 bases between them. CDR3 in amino acids: CASSLDPDTGELFF. The CDR3 DNA reads TGTGCCAGCAGCTTAGATCCTGACACCGGGGAGCTGTTTTTT.

The chain carries TRBV15 and TRBJ1-6, with 7 bases fitting TRBD1. The CDR3 has 19 amino acids. The V gene end was trimmed by 1 base and the J gene end by 8 bases; junction bases not matched to a gene: 17. Looked up from germline, CDR1 is LNHNV and CDR2 is YYDKDF (reference sequence). DNA of the CDR3: TGTGCCACCAGCAGAGGGGGGGGACAGTATTTCAGGAGTCATTCACCCCTCCACTTT. Translation gives CATSRGGGQYFRSHSPLHF.

The gene calls are TRBV5-1 and TRBJ2-7; possibly TRBD1 for D (5 bases). The CDR3 is made up of 15 amino acids. Germline CDR1 and CDR2: SGHRS and YFSETQ. V dropped 0 bases and J dropped 0 bases, with 10 bases sitting between them. The CDR3 nucleotides are TGCGCCAGCAGCTTGGAACAGGAAATCTCCTACGAGCAGTACTTC. The encoded protein is CASSLEQEISYEQYF.

The chain couples TRBV6-5 to TRBJ1-1; possibly TRBD1 for D (6 bases). This CDR3 contains 13 residues. Germline CDR1 is MNHEY and CDR2 is SVGAGI. The V end was cut by 6 bases, the J end by 1 base, with 9 bases between. The CDR3 sequence: CASSQGQNTEAFF. The CDR3 DNA sequence: TGTGCCAGCAGCCAGGGACAGAACACTGAAGCTTTCTTT.

This clone was detected once. This sequence joins TRBV5-1 and TRBJ2-1; tentative D call: TRBD2 (6 bases). Between the trimmed V and J ends, which lost 5 bases and 6 bases, there was a span of 15 bases. The CDR3 covers 14 residues. From germline, CDR1 is SGHRS and CDR2 YFSETQ. CDR3 amino acids: CASRGGDRANEQFF. CDR3 in DNA: TGCGCCAGCAGAGGAGGGGATAGGGCCAATGAGCAGTTCTTC.

As to this clone: One end of the junction varies from germline; a read error may be responsible. V and J are TRBV7-2 and TRBJ1-2; D not resolved. The CDR3 spans 16 residues. Germline assignment: CDR1 SGHTA and CDR2 FQGNSA. Here the CDR3 DNA reads TGTGCCAGCAGCTTAGATTCGGGCAATTCCTACCATGGCTGCACCTTC. This sequence encodes CASSLDSGNSYHGCTF.

This clone has just one count. The rearrangement uses TRBV6-5 and TRBJ2-7, with a tentative D call TRBD1 (6 bases). The CDR3 length is 15 residues. The V end was cut by 2 bases, the J end by 5 bases, with 16 bases between. Per germline, CDR1 MNHEY and CDR2 SVGAGI. In DNA form, the CDR3 reads TGTGCCAGCAGTTACGAGCCCCGGGACACCAACGAGCAGTACTTC. Protein: CASSYEPRDTNEQYF.

The genes are TRBV28 and TRBJ2-5; 7 positions agree with TRBD1. The CDR3 sequence is 14 residues long. Germline V lookup: CDR1 MDHEN, CDR2 SYDVKM. Trimming at V came to 5 bases and at J to 5 bases, leaving 8 bases not matched to a gene. The CDR3 DNA reads as TGTGCCAGCAGTCCAGGACAGGTTTTGGAGACCCAGTACTTC. Protein sequence: CASSPGQVLETQYF.

This chain links TRBV15 with TRBJ2-2, with 8 bases fitting TRBD2. J gave up 6 bases and V 2 bases, and 5 bases lay outside the gene matches. Looked up from germline, CDR1 is LNHNV and CDR2 is YYDKDF (reference sequence). This CDR3 contains 15 residues. CDR3 residues: CATSRISGTSGELFF. Written as DNA, the CDR3 is TGTGCCACCAGCAGAATTAGCGGGACCTCCGGGGAGCTGTTTTTT.

The gene calls are TRBV28 and TRBJ1-5; no clear D. V lost 2 bases, J lost 7 bases, and 15 bases lay in between. The CDR3 sequence is 15 residues long. Germline-derived CDR1 and CDR2 are MDHEN and SYDVKM. CDR3 sequence reads: CASSLTPLPGQPQHF. The CDR3 nucleotides are TGTGCCAGCAGTTTAACCCCTCTGCCCGGCCAGCCCCAGCATTTT.

The J gene is TRBJ2-7, the V gene TRBV19; 11 nucleotides line up with TRBD1. Germline lookup yields CDR1 LNHDA and CDR2 SQIVND (reference sequence). This CDR3 contains 14 residues. V lost 5 bases, J lost 6 bases, and 6 bases stayed unmatched. The CDR3 loop is CASSVWTGGAEQYF. Written as DNA, the CDR3 is TGTGCCAGTAGTGTCTGGACAGGGGGCGCCGAGCAGTACTTC. Combining the CDR3 with reference TRBV19 and TRBJ2-7 gives the whole variable domain DGGITQSPKYLFRKEGQNVTLSCEQNLNHDAMYWYRQDPGQGLRLIYYSQIVNDFQKGDIAEGYSVSREKKESFPLTVTSAQKNPTAFYLCASSVWTGGAEQYFGPGTRLTVT.

This clone turned up a few times. In DNA form, the CDR3 reads TGTGCCTGGAGTAGGGATAACACCGGGGAGCTGTTTTTT. Amino acid sequence: CAWSRDNTGELFF. V and J are TRBV30 and TRBJ2-2; D is undetermined. The CDR3 runs 13 residues. V lost 2 bases, J lost 2 bases, and 6 bases lay in between. Per germline, CDR1 GTSNPN and CDR2 SVGIG (reference sequence).

The rearrangement uses TRBV4-3 and TRBJ1-1, with D possibly matching TRBD1 (6 bases). Germline V gives CDR1 LGHNA, CDR2 YSLEER. The CDR3 is 15 amino acids. Trimming removed 0 bases from V and 4 bases from J, with 12 bases in between. The CDR3 DNA reads as TGCGCCAGCAGCCAAGATTCGGGGACATCCACTGAAGCTTTCTTT. As protein: CASSQDSGTSTEAFF.

The sample holds one count of this clone. The chain has TRBV6-5 and TRBJ1-1; weak D call: TRBD1 (5 bases). Trimming removed 6 bases at V and 0 bases at J, with 11 bases between. The V gene's germline CDR1 is MNHEY and CDR2 SVGAGI. This CDR3 has 14 amino acids. The CDR3, as DNA: TGTGCCAGCAGCAGACAGTACATGAACACTGAAGCTTTCTTT. It specifies CASSRQYMNTEAFF.

This rearrangement joins TRBV15 to TRBJ1-5, with TRBD1 identical over 9 bases. V was clipped by 1 base and J by 0 bases; unmatched bases: 4. The CDR3 contains 17 residues. Germline V gene sequence: CDR1 LNHNV, CDR2 YYDKDF (reference sequence). DNA of the CDR3: TGTGCCACCAGCAGAGGAGGACAGGGGTATAGCAATCAGCCCCAGCATTTT. Its protein is CATSRGGQGYSNQPQHF.

This clone came up a few times. The chain joins TRBV14 to TRBJ2-7, with D maybe TRBD2 (6 bases). Per the germline V gene, CDR1 is SGHDN and CDR2 is FVKESK. V was pared by 2 bases and J by 6 bases, with 26 bases between. This CDR3 has 18 residues. The CDR3 region has the DNA TGTGCCAGCAGCCAATGGTCCGAGGGGACTGCTTATATATCCGAGCAGTACTTC. Translation: CASSQWSEGTAYISEQYF.

The rearrangement links TRBV7-9 to TRBJ1-5; 11 bases are a match to TRBD1. This CDR3 region has 16 residues. Germline loops: CDR1 SEHNR, CDR2 FQNEAQ (reference sequence). Germline trimming cut 1 base from V and 2 bases from J; bases unmatched to any gene: 1. The CDR3 sequence is CASSLGTGGGNQPQHF. The CDR3 DNA is TGTGCCAGCAGCTTAGGGACAGGGGGCGGCAATCAGCCCCAGCATTTT.

This rearrangement joins TRBV5-1 to TRBJ1-2; weak D call: TRBD1 (5 bases). V was pared by 2 bases and J by 8 bases, with 16 bases between. Germline V gene sequence: CDR1 SGHRS, CDR2 YFSETQ. The CDR3 runs 14 residues. The CDR3 DNA sequence: TGCGCCAGCAGCTTCGATCGGGGGGAACGGGGCTACACCTTC. It encodes CASSFDRGERGYTF.

The chain combines TRBV5-6 with TRBJ1-5; the match to TRBD1 covers 7 bases. This CDR3 spans 14 amino acids. The V gene end was trimmed by 4 bases and the J gene end by 6 bases; junction bases not matched to a gene: 7. The V gene's germline CDR1 is SGHDT and CDR2 YYEEEE. The CDR3 DNA follows: TGTGCCAGCAGCCAGGGGGGGGTTAGTCAGCCCCAGCATTTT. Translated, it gives CASSQGGVSQPQHF.

This chain joins TRBV14 and TRBJ2-1; 7 nucleotides match TRBD1. CDR1 is SGHDN and CDR2 is FVKESK in the germline V gene. The CDR3 is 15 amino acids. Unmatched junction bases numbered 7, after V lost 4 bases and J lost 4 bases. Here the CDR3 DNA reads TGTGCCAGCAGCCCCACCGGGACAGCTTACAATGAGCAGTTCTTC. It yields the protein CASSPTGTAYNEQFF.

The chain is built from TRBV7-2 and TRBJ2-7; D call uncertain. The V gene's germline CDR1 is SGHTA and CDR2 FQGNSA. The V and J ends lost 1 base and 2 bases respectively, with 12 bases between them. The CDR3 covers 15 residues. CDR3 amino acids: CASSLGIGKAYEQYF. The CDR3 bases are TGTGCCAGCAGCTTAGGAATCGGCAAGGCCTACGAGCAGTACTTC.

The chain is built from TRBV7-2 and TRBJ2-5; unclear D gene. V shed 4 bases and J shed 5 bases, with 8 bases lying between them. The V gene's germline CDR1 is SGHTA and CDR2 FQGNSA. The CDR3 contains 12 residues. The CDR3 here is CASSSRLETQYF. Written as DNA, the CDR3 is TGTGCCAGCAGCTCCCGATTGGAGACCCAGTACTTC.

The gene calls are TRBV5-5 and TRBJ1-2; no reliable D call. Trimming left V 5 bases short and J 4 bases short, with 18 bases between. This CDR3 has 15 residues. In germline, CDR1 is SGHKS, CDR2 YYEKEE (reference sequence). CDR3 in DNA: TGTGCCAGCAGTGGATACTCGCGAAAGACCTATGGCTACACCTTC. Its protein product is CASSGYSRKTYGYTF.

This clone was seen just once. The chain carries TRBV6-1 and TRBJ2-7; D unresolved. Trimming left V 5 bases short and J 2 bases short, with 13 bases between. The V gene's germline CDR1 is MNHNS and CDR2 SASEGT. This CDR3 has 14 amino acids. The DNA for the CDR3 is TGTGCCAGCAGTTTCGCCGGGCCAGCCTACGAGCAGTACTTC. It encodes CASSFAGPAYEQYF.

This clone was observed a single time. The J gene is TRBJ1-6, the V gene TRBV4-1, with a possible D match to TRBD1 (5 bases). Germline V gene sequence: CDR1 MGHRA, CDR2 YSYEKL. V lost 5 bases and J 1 base, leaving 12 bases between the germline ends. This CDR3 is built from 16 residues. The CDR3 loop is CASSYLQGSYNSPLHF. The CDR3 DNA follows: TGCGCCAGCAGCTATTTGCAGGGATCCTATAATTCACCCCTCCACTTT.